Shown below are 19 T cell receptor beta chains from a single sample sequenced in a study of blood T cell repertoires in COVID-19. The data were produced by immunoSEQ multiplex PCR, yet TCRdb's version contains in-frame clones alone and is incomplete. The sample has 100,000 to 110,000 clones, more than 85% seen once. The sequenced sample consisted of peripheral blood. Receptor source: a man aged 30 to 39 in a cohort sampled during active COVID-19.

V gene TRBV7-2 combines with J gene TRBJ2-3; 11 bases are shared with TRBD1. Germline loops: CDR1 SGHTA, CDR2 FQGNSA. Trimming removed 4 bases from V and 6 bases from J; junction bases left unmatched: 6. This CDR3 contains 15 residues. Here the CDR3 reads CASSSGQGAWDTQYF. In DNA form, the CDR3 reads TGTGCCAGCAGCTCCGGACAGGGGGCTTGGGATACGCAGTATTTT.

The chain carries TRBV5-1 and TRBJ1-1, with a possible D match to TRBD1 (5 bases). V shed 0 bases and J shed 0 bases, with 18 bases lying between them. The germline CDR1 and CDR2 sequences are SGHRS and YFSETQ. The CDR3 extends over 18 amino acids. CDR3 amino acids: CASSLAQGSALMNTEAFF. The CDR3 DNA sequence: TGCGCCAGCAGCTTGGCCCAGGGATCAGCCTTAATGAACACTGAAGCTTTCTTT.

This clone came up a few times. The chain employs TRBV28 and TRBJ1-1, with 7 bases lining up with TRBD1. In germline, CDR1 is MDHEN, CDR2 SYDVKM. This CDR3 comprises 14 residues. V was clipped by 3 bases and J by 5 bases; unmatched bases: 6. CDR3 DNA: TGTGCCAGCAGTTTCGGACCCAGGGGGACTGAAGCTTTCTTT. As protein: CASSFGPRGTEAFF.

This sequence joins TRBV6-5 and TRBJ1-1, with 8 bases matching TRBD1. Unmatched junction bases numbered 4, after V lost 6 bases and J lost 1 base. Germline V gene lookup returns CDR1 MNHEY and CDR2 SVGAGI. The CDR3 consists of 14 residues. The CDR3 spells CASSTGTGNTEAFF. CDR3 coding DNA: TGTGCCAGCAGCACCGGGACAGGGAACACTGAAGCTTTCTTT.

V and J are TRBV5-8 and TRBJ2-5; D is possibly TRBD1 (6 bases). The CDR3 totals 17 residues. Germline assignment: CDR1 SGHTS and CDR2 YDEGEE. Trimming shortened V by 4 bases and J by 4 bases, and 23 bases separated the two germline ends. CDR3 in amino acids: CASSNSSWGQGGETQYF. The CDR3 nucleotides read TGTGCCAGCAGCAACTCCTCATGGGGGCAGGGCGGAGAGACCCAGTACTTC.

This clone was picked up a small number of times. The gene calls are TRBV3-1 (or the pseudogene TRBV3-2) and TRBJ1-1; D is uncertain. With 3 bases removed from V and 1 base from J, the gap between germline ends came to 3 bases. The CDR3 length is 12 residues. Germline V lookup: CDR1 LGHDT, CDR2 YNNKEL (reference sequence). The CDR3 is CASSHQNTEAFF. CDR3 bases: TGTGCCAGCAGCCATCAGAACACTGAAGCTTTCTTT.

The CDR3 loop is CASGLTVVGYTF. The CDR3 DNA is TGTGCTAGTGGTTTGACTGTTGTTGGCTACACCTTC. The chain is built from TRBV12-5 and TRBJ1-2; D ambiguous. In germline, CDR1 is LGHNT, CDR2 FRNRAP. The V gene lost 2 bases and the J gene lost 7 bases, with 8 bases spanning the gap. The CDR3 runs to 12 residues.

This chain links TRBV20-1 with TRBJ2-3; D remains unclear. V lost 4 bases and J 0 bases, leaving 8 bases between the germline ends. This CDR3 spans 13 amino acids. Per germline, CDR1 DFQATT and CDR2 SNEGSKA (reference sequence). The CDR3 DNA is TGCAGTGCTACTGATACTAGCACAGATACGCAGTATTTT. This encodes CSATDTSTDTQYF.

The CDR3 sequence is CASSIYLTGMGETQYF. The CDR3 DNA reads as TGTGCCAGTAGTATATATCTGACAGGGATGGGCGAGACCCAGTACTTC. This chain uses TRBV19 with TRBJ2-5; 7 bases are a match to TRBD1. V dropped 2 bases and J dropped 5; count of bases not matched to a gene: 11. CDR3 length: 16 residues. Germline lookup yields CDR1 LNHDA and CDR2 SQIVND (reference sequence). The full variable domain, its missing parts supplied by reference TRBV19 and TRBJ2-5, is DGGITQSPKYLFRKEGQNVTLSCEQNLNHDAMYWYRQDPGQGLRLIYYSQIVNDFQKGDIAEGYSVSREKKESFPLTVTSAQKNPTAFYLCASSIYLTGMGETQYFGPGTRLLVL.

The chain has TRBV4-1 and TRBJ1-6; a possible D gene is TRBD1 (5 bases). This CDR3 comprises 15 residues. From germline, CDR1 is MGHRA and CDR2 YSYEKL. V was cut by 6 bases and J by 6 bases, with 15 bases left in between. CDR3 sequence reads: CASRQGSGSNSPLHF. CDR3 nucleotide sequence: TGCGCCAGCAGGCAGGGATCTGGTAGTAATTCACCCCTCCACTTT.

This clone was detected once. V usage is TRBV29-1 and J usage is TRBJ1-1; TRBD1 matches at 7 bases. The CDR3 spans 13 residues. Germline V CDR1 and CDR2: SQVTM, ANQGSEA. J was trimmed by 11 bases and V by 3 bases; bases with no gene match: 12. The CDR3 loop is CSVDGPGQLTAFF. CDR3 bases: TGCAGCGTTGATGGCCCGGGACAGTTGACTGCTTTCTTT.

The chain recombines TRBV5-5 with TRBJ1-1; 9 nucleotides match TRBD1. Germline V gives CDR1 SGHKS, CDR2 YYEKEE (reference sequence). The junction had 6 bases not matched to a gene; V was cut back by 2 bases and J by 1 base. The CDR3 is 16 residues long. In DNA form, the CDR3 reads TGTGCCAGCAGCTTCCGGTGGACAGGGGCGAACACTGAAGCTTTCTTT. Translating gives CASSFRWTGANTEAFF.

This clone occurred once. This sequence joins TRBV18 and TRBJ1-1; a weak D match, TRBD1 (6 bases). CDR3 length equals 14 residues. V gave up 3 bases and J gave up 1 base, with 9 bases separating them. Looked up from germline, CDR1 is KGHSH and CDR2 is LQKENI. The CDR3 is CASSPDSRNTEAFF. CDR3 bases: TGTGCCAGCTCACCGGACAGCCGGAACACTGAAGCTTTCTTT.

The V gene is TRBV7-2, the J gene TRBJ1-5; D is undetermined. The CDR3 consists of 15 residues. Per germline, CDR1 SGHTA and CDR2 FQGNSA. Trimming took off 1 base at V and 1 base at J, with 8 bases between the two ends. The CDR3 DNA reads as TGTGCCAGCAGCTTAGTAAGGGAGAGCAATCAGCCCCAGCATTTT. Its translation is CASSLVRESNQPQHF.

This chain connects TRBV6-4 to TRBJ1-2; TRBD1 might be the D (5 bases). Germline CDR1 MRHNA, CDR2 SNTAGT. The CDR3 is 12 residues long. Trimming pared 5 bases from V and 3 bases from J, leaving 7 bases between. The CDR3 nucleotides read TGTGCCAGCAGTACAGGCGACTATGGCTACACCTTC. It encodes CASSTGDYGYTF.

The genes are TRBV7-2 and TRBJ1-5, with D unclear. Trimming left V 1 base short and J 7 bases short, with 14 bases between. CDR3 size: 15 residues. Germline loops: CDR1 SGHTA, CDR2 FQGNSA. The CDR3 coding sequence is TGTGCCAGCAGCTTAGATGCAGGTGGAGGGCAGCCCCAGCATTTT. Translated: CASSLDAGGGQPQHF.

This clone was detected once. The chain has TRBV29-1 and TRBJ1-2, with D tentatively TRBD1 (5 bases). The V end lost 6 bases, the J end lost 5 bases, and 16 bases lay between the germline ends. This CDR3 comprises 13 residues. The V gene's germline CDR1 is SQVTM and CDR2 ANQGSEA. The DNA for the CDR3 is TGCAGCGTCCCGATCCGGACACAGTATGGCTACACCTTC. It is translated as CSVPIRTQYGYTF.

V is TRBV6-4 and J is TRBJ1-1; 8 nucleotides line up with TRBD1. The CDR3 is 14 amino acids. Germline assignment: CDR1 MRHNA and CDR2 SNTAGT. The V gene end was trimmed by 4 bases and the J gene end by 1 base; junction bases not matched to a gene: 2. The CDR3 here is CASSVDRGNTEAFF. The CDR3 DNA follows: TGTGCCAGCAGTGTCGACAGGGGGAACACTGAAGCTTTCTTT.

The genes are TRBV19 and TRBJ1-5, with TRBD1 matching 8 bases. CDR1 is LNHDA and CDR2 is SQIVND in the germline V gene (reference sequence). The CDR3 is 19 residues long. The V segment lost 6 bases and the J segment 3 bases; nucleotides outside the gene matches: 19. The CDR3 region is CASRRGQAAPLSSNQPQHF. The CDR3, as DNA: TGTGCCAGTAGAAGGGGACAGGCTGCCCCCCTTTCCTCCAATCAGCCCCAGCATTTT. The full variable domain, in which reference TRBV19 and TRBJ1-5 provide the parts outside the CDR3, is DGGITQSPKYLFRKEGQNVTLSCEQNLNHDAMYWYRQDPGQGLRLIYYSQIVNDFQKGDIAEGYSVSREKKESFPLTVTSAQKNPTAFYLCASRRGQAAPLSSNQPQHFGDGTRLSIL.